This T cell receptor beta chain was obtained from a study of cytomegalovirus exposure and HLA in healthy donors. Study results and limitations: Accounts indicate the classifier identified cytomegalovirus status with strong specificity and sensitivity. There were some public TCRs occurring in many donors, but most TCR sequences were rare. An apparent linkage of common viral pathogens to several of the most significant clusters emerged in a later analysis.

As for the donors, each was a healthy bone marrow donor. Points on this clone: Antigen specificity is unknown.

Germline CDR1 reads SGHRS; CDR2 reads YFSETQ. Trimming left V 2 bases short and J 2 bases short, with 14 bases between. The CDR3 runs to 15 residues. Researchers ran the PCR with 60 Vbeta and 13 Jbeta primers. The protocol was immunoSEQ multiplex PCR, while the TCRdb copy is restricted to in-frame clones and leaves out a portion. Of about 130,000 clones detected, roughly 80% appear once; the ten largest clones hold roughly 1.1%. Sequenced input: PBMCs. This chain uses TRBV5-1 with TRBJ2-7, with a possible D match to TRBD2 (5 bases). This receptor was identified in a boy between 10 and 17 years old in good health and CMV-seronegative. The CDR3 region has the DNA TGCGCCAGCAGCTTCGGGCTGGCGGGTCCCTACGAGCAGTACTTC. Its protein is CASSFGLAGPYEQYF.